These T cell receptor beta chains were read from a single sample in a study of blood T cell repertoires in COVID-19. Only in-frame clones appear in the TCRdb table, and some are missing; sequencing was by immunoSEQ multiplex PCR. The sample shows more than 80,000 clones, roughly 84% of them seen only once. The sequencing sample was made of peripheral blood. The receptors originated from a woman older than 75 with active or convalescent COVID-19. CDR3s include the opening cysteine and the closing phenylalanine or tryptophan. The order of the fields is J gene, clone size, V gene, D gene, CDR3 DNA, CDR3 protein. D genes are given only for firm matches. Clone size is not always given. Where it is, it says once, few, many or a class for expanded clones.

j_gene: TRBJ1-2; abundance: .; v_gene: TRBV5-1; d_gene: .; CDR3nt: TGCGCCAGCAGCTCCCCGGGTTCCTATGGCTACACCTTC; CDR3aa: CASSSPGSYGYTF
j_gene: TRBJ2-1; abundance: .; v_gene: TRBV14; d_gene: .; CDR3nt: TGTGCCAGCAGCGCAGTTATGTTAGCGGCCTACAATGAGCAGTTCTTC; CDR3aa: CASSAVMLAAYNEQFF
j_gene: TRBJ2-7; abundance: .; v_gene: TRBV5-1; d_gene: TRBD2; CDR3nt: TGCGCCAGCAGCTTGAAGAGCGGGAGGATTAGGGGCGAGCAGTACTTC; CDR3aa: CASSLKSGRIRGEQYF
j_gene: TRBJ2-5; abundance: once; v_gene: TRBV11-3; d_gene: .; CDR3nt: TGTGCCAGCAGCCCACGGACTCGAGAGACCCAGTACTTC; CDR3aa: CASSPRTRETQYF
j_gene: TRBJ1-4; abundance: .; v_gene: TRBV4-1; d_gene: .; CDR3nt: TGCGCCAGCAGCCAGATACAGGGCTACACTAATGAAAAACTGTTTTTT; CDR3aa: CASSQIQGYTNEKLFF
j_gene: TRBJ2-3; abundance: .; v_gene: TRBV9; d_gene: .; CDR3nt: TGTGCCAGCAGCGTAGCAGGGGCCGCGACAGATACGCAGTATTTT; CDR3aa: CASSVAGAATDTQYF
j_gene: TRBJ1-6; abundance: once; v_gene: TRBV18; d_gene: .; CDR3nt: TGTGCCAGCTCAACCGATGGGGGCACCTATAATTCACCCCTCCACTTT; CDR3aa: CASSTDGGTYNSPLHF
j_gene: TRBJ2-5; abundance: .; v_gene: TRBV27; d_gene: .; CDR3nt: TGTGCCAGCAGACGAGAGGTACAAGAGACCCAGTACTTC; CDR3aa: CASRREVQETQYF
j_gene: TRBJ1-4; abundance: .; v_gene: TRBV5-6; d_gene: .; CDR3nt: TGTGCCAGCAGCCCTTGGCAGATTGGTGAAAAACTGTTTTTT; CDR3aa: CASSPWQIGEKLFF
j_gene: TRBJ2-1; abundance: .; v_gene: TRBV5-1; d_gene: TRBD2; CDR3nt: TGCGCCAGCAGCCCCGGACTAGCGGGCTGGCAGTTCTTC; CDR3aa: CASSPGLAGWQFF
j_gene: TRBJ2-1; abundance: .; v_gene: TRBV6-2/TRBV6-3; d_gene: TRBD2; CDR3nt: TGTGCCAGCAGTTATTCGAGCGGGGGTTACAATGAGCAGTTCTTC; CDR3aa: CASSYSSGGYNEQFF